The rows below give T cell receptor beta chains drawn from one sample of a study of T cells after somatic rescue of genetic block. This table comes from immunoSEQ multiplex PCR, and its TCRdb copy is limited to in-frame clones, with some not included. This repertoire shows 68,000 or so clones, about nine tenths found once; its top ten account for around 3%. Sequencing was carried out using peripheral blood mononuclear cells (PBMCs). The receptors were gathered from a middle-aged man. Both conserved end residues are part of each CDR3. A D gene is named only where the DNA matches it firmly. Where a row states a size, it is once, few, many or the class of an expanded clone; other rows omit it.

size: -; D: -; V: TRBV27; J: TRBJ2-7; CDR3: CASGPFIYEQYF; DNA: TGTGCCAGCGGCCCCTTTATCTACGAGCAGTACTTC
size: -; D: -; V: TRBV28; J: TRBJ1-1; CDR3: CASSIPGTEAFF; DNA: TGTGCCAGCAGTATTCCAGGGACTGAAGCTTTCTTT
size: -; D: -; V: TRBV6-5; J: TRBJ2-5; CDR3: CASSSMTGKETQYF; DNA: TGTGCCAGCAGTTCAATGACTGGCAAAGAGACCCAGTACTTC
size: -; D: -; V: TRBV4-1; J: TRBJ1-6; CDR3: CASSQGAGINSPLHF; DNA: TGCGCCAGCAGCCAAGGGGCAGGGATTAATTCACCCCTCCACTTT
size: -; D: -; V: TRBV7-2; J: TRBJ2-2; CDR3: CASSSDSTGELFF; DNA: TGTGCCAGCAGCTCCGACAGTACCGGGGAGCTGTTTTTT
size: -; D: -; V: TRBV5-1; J: TRBJ2-1; CDR3: CASSLSSANNEQFF; DNA: TGCGCCAGCAGCCTGTCATCAGCGAACAATGAGCAGTTCTTC
size: -; D: -; V: TRBV5-1; J: TRBJ2-1; CDR3: CASSLVRLVKGNEQFF; DNA: TGCGCCAGCAGCTTGGTGAGACTAGTCAAAGGCAATGAGCAGTTCTTC
size: -; D: -; V: TRBV27; J: TRBJ1-2; CDR3: CASSFAGNYGYTF; DNA: TGTGCCAGCAGTTTTGCAGGGAACTATGGCTACACCTTC
size: -; D: TRBD1; V: TRBV5-6; J: TRBJ1-2; CDR3: CASSLGRGISGYTF; DNA: TGTGCCAGCAGCTTGGGCAGGGGGATCAGTGGCTACACCTTC
size: -; D: -; V: TRBV9; J: TRBJ2-7; CDR3: CASSVGPGESSEQYF; DNA: TGTGCCAGCAGCGTAGGTCCAGGGGAATCCTCCGAGCAGTACTTC
size: few; D: -; V: TRBV25-1; J: TRBJ2-7; CDR3: CASTPGTRKTYEQYF; DNA: TGTGCCAGCACTCCTGGGACGAGGAAGACCTACGAGCAGTACTTC
size: -; D: TRBD1; V: TRBV19; J: TRBJ2-6; CDR3: CASSIGQGSSGANVLTF; DNA: TGTGCCAGTAGTATCGGACAGGGATCCTCTGGGGCCAACGTCCTGACTTTC
size: -; D: TRBD1; V: TRBV19; J: TRBJ1-4; CDR3: CASSNTGGSEKLFF; DNA: TGTGCCAGTAGCAATACAGGGGGTAGTGAAAAACTGTTTTTT
size: once; D: -; V: TRBV7-2; J: TRBJ2-7; CDR3: CASSLDPLASGGEQYF; DNA: TGTGCCAGCAGCTTAGACCCCCTGGCATCCGGGGGCGAGCAGTACTTC
size: -; D: TRBD2; V: TRBV2; J: TRBJ2-1; CDR3: CASSGLAGGLDEQFF; DNA: TGTGCCAGCAGTGGACTAGCGGGGGGTTTGGATGAGCAGTTCTTC
size: once; D: -; V: TRBV18; J: TRBJ2-1; CDR3: CASSPEGYNEQFF; DNA: TGTGCCAGCTCACCCGAGGGATACAATGAGCAGTTCTTC
size: once; D: TRBD2; V: TRBV27; J: TRBJ2-1; CDR3: CASSSGRAGNEQFF; DNA: TGTGCCAGCAGTAGCGGGAGGGCCGGCAATGAGCAGTTCTTC
size: -; D: -; V: TRBV6-5; J: TRBJ2-7; CDR3: CASSWGMEQYF; DNA: TGTGCCAGCAGTTGGGGGATGGAGCAGTACTTC
size: -; D: TRBD2; V: TRBV2; J: TRBJ2-1; CDR3: CASSVLAGQGQFF; DNA: TGTGCCAGCAGTGTGCTAGCGGGGCAGGGGCAGTTCTTC
size: -; D: -; V: TRBV4-2; J: TRBJ2-1; CDR3: CASSHNRNGQFF; DNA: TGTGCCAGCAGCCATAACAGGAACGGGCAGTTCTTC
size: -; D: TRBD2; V: TRBV10-1; J: TRBJ2-1; CDR3: CASSLDSGRGNEQFF; DNA: TGCGCCAGCAGTTTGGACAGCGGGAGAGGGAATGAGCAGTTCTTC
size: -; D: TRBD1; V: TRBV2; J: TRBJ2-1; CDR3: CASKGQGTYSYNEQFF; DNA: TGTGCCAGCAAGGGACAGGGGACCTATTCCTACAATGAGCAGTTCTTC
size: -; D: TRBD1; V: TRBV27; J: TRBJ2-7; CDR3: CASSLRSGQHYEQYF; DNA: TGTGCCAGCAGTTTACGATCGGGACAGCACTACGAGCAGTACTTC
size: -; D: TRBD1; V: TRBV6-5; J: TRBJ1-2; CDR3: CASSYSQTGSGYGYTF; DNA: TGTGCCAGCAGTTACTCCCAGACAGGGTCGGGCTATGGCTACACCTTC
size: -; D: -; V: TRBV21-1; J: TRBJ1-6; CDR3: CASSKKKTRDRGSSYNSPLHF; DNA: TGTGCCAGCAGCAAAAAAAAGACCCGGGACAGAGGCAGCTCCTATAATTCACCCCTCCACTTT
size: once; D: TRBD1; V: TRBV6-1; J: TRBJ2-2; CDR3: CASSDRDRGTGELFF; DNA: TGTGCCAGCAGTGACCGGGACAGGGGCACCGGGGAGCTGTTTTTT
size: -; D: -; V: TRBV7-6; J: TRBJ2-5; CDR3: CASSLMQGPETQYF; DNA: TGTGCCAGCAGCTTAATGCAGGGACCAGAGACCCAGTACTTC
size: -; D: -; V: TRBV28; J: TRBJ2-7; CDR3: CASSLPPTLPYEQYF; DNA: TGTGCCAGCAGTCTTCCTCCGACGTTGCCGTACGAGCAGTACTTC
size: -; D: -; V: TRBV27; J: TRBJ1-1; CDR3: CASSSFRGAQAFF; DNA: TGTGCCAGCAGTTCTTTCCGGGGGGCGCAGGCTTTCTTT
size: -; D: TRBD1; V: TRBV7-9; J: TRBJ2-5; CDR3: CASSPGTEQETQYF; DNA: TGTGCCAGCAGCCCCGGGACAGAACAAGAGACCCAGTACTTC
size: -; D: -; V: TRBV19; J: TRBJ1-4; CDR3: CASRTGFREKLFF; DNA: TGTGCCAGTAGAACAGGGTTCCGGGAAAAACTGTTTTTT
size: -; D: -; V: TRBV9; J: TRBJ2-7; CDR3: CASSVVGGQGEQYF; DNA: TGTGCCAGCAGCGTAGTTGGGGGGCAGGGCGAGCAGTACTTC
size: -; D: -; V: TRBV15; J: TRBJ2-7; CDR3: CATSRDLGGRGAYERYF; DNA: TGTGCCACCAGCAGAGATCTAGGTGGCAGGGGGGCCTACGAGCGGTACTTC
size: -; D: -; V: TRBV14; J: TRBJ2-7; CDR3: CASSPSEEWGHEQYF; DNA: TGTGCCAGCAGCCCTTCTGAAGAGTGGGGCCACGAGCAGTACTTC
size: -; D: -; V: TRBV6-4; J: TRBJ2-2; CDR3: CASSDGKYGNTGELFF; DNA: TGTGCCAGCAGTGACGGGAAGTATGGAAACACCGGGGAGCTGTTTTTT
size: -; D: -; V: TRBV4-1; J: TRBJ1-6; CDR3: CASSQGIRASPLHF; DNA: TGCGCCAGCAGCCAAGGGATCAGGGCTTCACCCCTCCACTTT
size: -; D: -; V: TRBV19; J: TRBJ2-2; CDR3: CASSPGPRRNTGELFF; DNA: TGTGCCAGTAGCCCGGGCCCTAGAAGGAACACCGGGGAGCTGTTTTTT
size: -; D: -; V: TRBV23-1; J: TRBJ2-7; CDR3: CAYVGGNGLEQYF; DNA: TGCGCCTATGTGGGGGGAAACGGTCTCGAGCAGTACTTC
size: -; D: -; V: TRBV19; J: TRBJ1-4; CDR3: CATRPGDGINEKLFF; DNA: TGTGCCACCAGACCCGGGGACGGTATTAATGAAAAACTGTTTTTT
size: -; D: TRBD2; V: TRBV7-9; J: TRBJ2-5; CDR3: CASSWTSGGAWETQYF; DNA: TGTGCCAGCAGTTGGACTAGCGGGGGGGCCTGGGAGACCCAGTACTTC